The 6 T cell receptor beta chains listed next were all sequenced from one sample in a study of blood T cell repertoires in COVID-19. Only in-frame clones appear in the TCRdb table, and some are missing; sequencing was by immunoSEQ multiplex PCR. Seen here are more than 110,000 clones, 75% to 80% observed once, and the top ten hold over 2.5%. Sequencing input: PBMCs or T cells enriched from blood (not recorded which). The receptors here all came from a woman in her 50s who had recovered from COVID-19.

The gene calls are TRBV2 and TRBJ1-5; 8 nucleotides align to TRBD1. The ends lost 6 bases at V and 6 bases at J; junction bases unmatched: 7. Germline CDR1 and CDR2: SNHLY and FYNNEI. The CDR3 has 14 residues. This CDR3 is CASSSDRAAQPQHF. For the CDR3, the DNA is TGTGCCAGCAGCTCGGACAGGGCGGCTCAGCCCCAGCATTTT.

This clone was detected only a few times. The V and J genes are TRBV4-1 and TRBJ1-2; no firm D call. Germline V gene sequence: CDR1 MGHRA, CDR2 YSYEKL. The CDR3 covers 16 residues. V was trimmed by 2 bases and J by 0 bases, leaving 13 bases between them. The CDR3 DNA sequence: TGCGCCAGCAGCCAACTTCTGTCCTTGTCTAACTATGGCTACACCTTC. Its translation is CASSQLLSLSNYGYTF.

A note on this clone: This specimen includes other DNA sequences encoding the same CDR3. V is TRBV12-3 or TRBV12-4 and J is TRBJ1-2, with 7 bases aligning to TRBD1. Trimming took 3 bases from V and 4 from J; bases not matched to a gene: 2. The length of the CDR3 is 13 residues. This CDR3 reads CASSLDRFYGYTF. The CDR3 bases are TGTGCCAGCAGTTTGGACAGGTTCTATGGCTACACCTTC.

This clone was detected once. The chain joins TRBV2 to TRBJ1-5; 9 bases are a match to TRBD1. CDR3 length: 15 amino acids. Germline-derived CDR1 and CDR2 are SNHLY and FYNNEI. The V segment lost 5 bases and the J segment 1 base; nucleotides outside the gene matches: 3. CDR3 coding DNA: TGTGCCAGCAGTTACGACAGGGGGAGCAATCAGCCCCAGCATTTT. Translation gives CASSYDRGSNQPQHF.

The CDR3 region has the DNA TGTGCCAGCAGGCAACAGGGGGCGCGAGGCTACACCTTC. Encoded protein: CASRQQGARGYTF. V and J are TRBV27 and TRBJ1-2; TRBD1 aligns across 9 bases. The CDR3 extends over 13 amino acids. The germline CDR1 and CDR2 sequences are MNHEY and SMNVEV (reference sequence). V lost 6 bases to trimming and J lost 8 bases; unmatched junction nucleotides: 7.

This clone was seen more than once but under ten times. The chain has TRBV19 and TRBJ2-3; 7 positions agree with TRBD2. The CDR3 loop spans 17 amino acids. V was pared by 4 bases and J by 0 bases, with 10 bases of the junction left unmatched. Germline-derived CDR1 and CDR2 are LNHDA and SQIVND (reference sequence). In DNA form, the CDR3 reads TGTGCCAGTAGTACACAACTGACTAGCATAAGCACAGATACGCAGTATTTT. Translating it yields CASSTQLTSISTDTQYF.